This entry describes one TCR beta chain. The J segment lost 7 bases and the V segment lost 5 bases, leaving 8 bases of the junction unmatched. The CDR3 length is 13 residues. Germline CDR1 SQVTM, CDR2 ANQGSEA. Random hexamers were used to reverse transcribe an amount of about 0.45 to 1 ug RNA. It was immunoSEQ multiplex PCR that amplified TCR beta CDR3 across 54 Vbeta and 13 Jbeta. TCRdb independently ran MiXCR on the immunoSEQ multiplex PCR reads; one entry per CDR3 protein. Among 400,000 to 550,000 distinct CDR3 sequences listed, 75% to 90% were seen once. CD8+ and CD4+ blood T cells underwent TCR beta sequencing. The TEMRA cells underwent FACS enrichment, while the CD8+ and CD4+ T cells underwent negative isolation. This entry comes from a study of CD8 T cells in Susac syndrome.

The TCR originated in a human donor with multiple sclerosis. The chain has TRBV29-1 and TRBJ2-1, with TRBD1 identical over 7 bases. The sequencing input was CD8+ T cells from PBMCs. CDR3 loop: CSVYGTEANEQFF. CDR3 sequence (DNA): TGCAGCGTTTACGGGACAGAAGCGAATGAGCAGTTCTTC.